What follows is one T cell receptor beta chain and its context. This specimen comes from a study of shared clonotypes between healthy human individuals. For the study at large: Used for every donor were three CD4 naive, three CD4 memory, two CD8 naive and one CD8 memory plate.

Only in-frame clones appear in the TCRdb table, and some are missing; sequencing was by immunoSEQ multiplex PCR. The table lists about 2.4 million clones, under 95% of them singletons, with about 0.39% in the top ten. The sequencing sample was made of naive CD4+ T cells from PBMCs. Subset of the sample: CD45RA+ positively selected. The receptor was isolated from a young man in good health. Some clones in this sample may be carry-over from other donors' samples.

In DNA form, the CDR3 reads TGTGCCAGCAGTCCACTTAGTGTCCCGATCACAGATACGCAGTATTTT. Protein sequence: CASSPLSVPITDTQYF. The chain carries TRBV28 and TRBJ2-3; D gene ambiguous. The germline gives CDR1 MDHEN, CDR2 SYDVKM. The CDR3 is 16 amino acids. V dropped 5 bases and J dropped 2 bases, with 17 bases sitting between them.